This TCR beta chain comes out of a study of cytomegalovirus exposure and HLA in healthy donors. This CDR3 is 16 amino acids long. Per germline, CDR1 KGHSH and CDR2 LQKENI. Trimming stripped 4 bases from V and 2 bases from J, with 15 bases between. The primer mix had 60 Vbeta and 13 Jbeta primers. Profiling relied on immunoSEQ multiplex PCR, and the TCRdb table lists in-frame clones only, not all of them. The table includes roughly 130,000 clones, 70% to 75% detected once. The sequenced sample was PBMCs. The TCR was taken from a woman in her thirties or forties in good health and CMV-seropositive. This rearrangement joins TRBV18 to TRBJ1-3, with D unclear. CDR3 amino acids: CASSLTTSQTGNTIYF. CDR3 nucleotide sequence: TGTGCCAGCTCACTAACCACGTCACAGACTGGAAACACCATATATTTT. Full variable domain (remainder filled in from reference TRBV18 and TRBJ1-3): NAGVMQNPRHLVRRRGQEARLRCSPMKGHSHVYWYRQLPEEGLKFMVYLQKENIIDESGMPKERFSAEFPKEGPSILRIQQVVRGDSAAYFCASSLTTSQTGNTIYFGEGSWLTVV.